This paragraph reports one TCR beta chain. This sample was included in a study of blood T cell repertoires in COVID-19. Study as a whole: Whether acute or convalescent, the COVID-19 samples came from the United States, Italy and Spain.

Assay: immunoSEQ multiplex PCR; the TCRdb copy retains only in-frame clones and omits some. The sample contains roughly 200,000 clones, under 90% of which appear only once. CDR1 is MNHEY and CDR2 is SVGEGT in the germline V gene. This CDR3 comprises 16 residues. V gave up 2 bases and J gave up 5 bases; unmatched junction bases: 5. The material sequenced was peripheral blood. This sequence was found in a man aged 80 or over with acute or convalescent COVID-19. The genes are TRBV6-2 or TRBV6-3 and TRBJ2-5; 13 bases match TRBD2. The CDR3 here is CASSYLTSGRDETQYF. DNA of the CDR3: TGTGCCAGCAGTTACCTCACTAGCGGGAGGGACGAGACCCAGTACTTC.